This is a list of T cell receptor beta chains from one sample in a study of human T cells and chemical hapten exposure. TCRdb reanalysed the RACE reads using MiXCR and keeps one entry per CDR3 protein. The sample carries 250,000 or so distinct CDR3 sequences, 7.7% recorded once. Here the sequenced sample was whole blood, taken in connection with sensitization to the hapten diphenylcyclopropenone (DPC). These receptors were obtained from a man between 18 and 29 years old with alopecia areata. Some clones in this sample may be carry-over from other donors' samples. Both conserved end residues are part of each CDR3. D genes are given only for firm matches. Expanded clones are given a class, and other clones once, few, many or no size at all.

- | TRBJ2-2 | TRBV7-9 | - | TGTGCCAGCAGCCAATCACAGGGTCTGGCCGGGGAGCTGTTTTTT | CASSQSQGLAGELFF
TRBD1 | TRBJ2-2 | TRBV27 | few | TGTGCCAGCAGCCCGGACAGGGTGTTAACCGGGGAGCTGTTTTTT | CASSPDRVLTGELFF
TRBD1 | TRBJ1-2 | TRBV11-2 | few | TGTGCCAGCAGCCTCGACAGGGAAGAAGGCTACACCTTC | CASSLDREEGYTF
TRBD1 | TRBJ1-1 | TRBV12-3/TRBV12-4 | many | TGTGCCAGCAGTTTAAAAAGTGGACAGGGGGCCACTGAAGCTTTCTTT | CASSLKSGQGATEAFF
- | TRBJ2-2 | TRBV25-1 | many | TGTGCCAGCAGGACCGGGCTAAACACCGGGGAGCTGTTTTTT | CASRTGLNTGELFF
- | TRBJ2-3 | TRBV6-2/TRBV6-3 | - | TGTGCCAGCGGTTTAGATACGCAGTATTTT | CASGLDTQYF
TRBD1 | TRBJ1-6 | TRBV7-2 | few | TGTGCCAGCAGCTCCGCGGACAGGGCGAGATCACCCCTCCACTTT | CASSSADRARSPLHF
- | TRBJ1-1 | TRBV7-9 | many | TGTGCCAGCAGTTTCGCACTGAACACTGAAGCTTTCTTT | CASSFALNTEAFF
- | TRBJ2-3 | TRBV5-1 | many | TGCGCCAGCAGCCTGGGGGCAGGCACAGATACGCAGTATTTT | CASSLGAGTDTQYF
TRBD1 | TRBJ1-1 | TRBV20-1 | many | TGCAGTGCTAGAGTTACAGGGGACCGGGCCGGTACTGAAGCTTTCTTT | CSARVTGDRAGTEAFF
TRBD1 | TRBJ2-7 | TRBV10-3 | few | TGTGCCATCAGTGGGTCGGGACAGACAAACGAGCAGTACTTC | CAISGSGQTNEQYF
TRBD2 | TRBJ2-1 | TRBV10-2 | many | TGCGCCAGCAGTGAGCGGGAAAGACTAGCGGAAACCTACAATGAGCAGTTCTTC | CASSERERLAETYNEQFF
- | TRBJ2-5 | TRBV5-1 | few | TGCGCCAGCAGCTTGTACGGGCCCACCCAAGAGACCCAGTACTTC | CASSLYGPTQETQYF
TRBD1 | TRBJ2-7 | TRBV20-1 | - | TGCAGTGCTTTCCGGACAGGGATTTACGAGCAGTACTTC | CSAFRTGIYEQYF
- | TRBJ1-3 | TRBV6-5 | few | TGTGCCAGCAGGAGGGGACGGGCCTCTGGAAACACCATATATTTT | CASRRGRASGNTIYF
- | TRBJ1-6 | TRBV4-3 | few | TGCGCCAGCAGCCAAGGGGTGACAGCGAATTCACCCCTCCACTTT | CASSQGVTANSPLHF
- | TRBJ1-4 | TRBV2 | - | TGTGCCAGCAGTGTCGGGATGAATGAAAAACTGTTTTTT | CASSVGMNEKLFF
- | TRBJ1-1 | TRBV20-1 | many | TGCAGTGCTAGAAGGTGGTTGGAGATGAACACTGAAGCTTTCTTT | CSARRWLEMNTEAFF
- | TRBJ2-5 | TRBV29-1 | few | TGCAGCGTCCCCAACAGGGAGACCCAGTACTTC | CSVPNRETQYF
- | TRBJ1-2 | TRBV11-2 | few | TGTGCCAGCAGGGACATCTATGGCTACACCTTC | CASRDIYGYTF
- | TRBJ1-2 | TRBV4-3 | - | TGCGCCAGCAGCCAAGTTAAACAGGGTGTTACCTATGGCTACACCTTC | CASSQVKQGVTYGYTF
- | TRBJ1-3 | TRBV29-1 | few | TGCAGCGTTGTTCTAAGCCCCAGAGGGTACGCTGGAAACACCATATATTTT | CSVVLSPRGYAGNTIYF
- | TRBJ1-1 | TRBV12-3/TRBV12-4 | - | TGTGCCAGCAGTTATTGGGGGCCGGGGAACACTGAAGCTTTCTTT | CASSYWGPGNTEAFF
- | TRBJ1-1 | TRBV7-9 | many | TGTGCCAGCAGCTTACCAGGCAAGACTGAAGCTTTCTTT | CASSLPGKTEAFF
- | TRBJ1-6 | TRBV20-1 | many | TGCAGTGCTCACAGGGAGAGCTCCTATAATTCACCCCTCCACTTT | CSAHRESSYNSPLHF
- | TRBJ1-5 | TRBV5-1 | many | TGCGCCAGCAGCCCCGGGGACAAAAATCAGCCCCAGCATTTT | CASSPGDKNQPQHF
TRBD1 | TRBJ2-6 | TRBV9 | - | TGTGCCAGCAGCGTACACCGGGACAGGGGCTCTGGGGCCAACGTCCTGACTTTC | CASSVHRDRGSGANVLTF
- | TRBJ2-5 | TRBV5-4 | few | TGTGCCAGCAGCTCCAAGGGACGTCTCCAAGAGACCCAGTACTTC | CASSSKGRLQETQYF
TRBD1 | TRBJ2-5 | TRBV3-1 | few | TGTGCCAGCAGTCCACAGGGGGCTCAAGAGACCCAGTACTTC | CASSPQGAQETQYF
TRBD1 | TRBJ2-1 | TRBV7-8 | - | TGTGCCAGCAGCTTGGCTCAGAGTCGGGACAGGGGATCCTACAATGAGCAGTTCTTC | CASSLAQSRDRGSYNEQFF
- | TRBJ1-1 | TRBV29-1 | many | TGCAGCGTCCCCGAGGCAGCCCACACTGAAGCTTTCTTT | CSVPEAAHTEAFF
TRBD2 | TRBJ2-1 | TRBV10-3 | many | TGTGCCATCAGTCTTGGGGGGGGACCCAGTGAGCAGTTCTTC | CAISLGGGPSEQFF
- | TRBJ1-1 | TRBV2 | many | TGTGCCAGCAGTGACAGCAGATTGAACACTGAAGCTTTCTTT | CASSDSRLNTEAFF
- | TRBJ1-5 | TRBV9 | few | TGTGCCAGCAGCGTAGAGGTCAATCAGCCCCAGCATTTT | CASSVEVNQPQHF
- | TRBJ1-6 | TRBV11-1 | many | TGTGCCAGCAGCCCCATCGTGAATTCACCCCTCCACTTT | CASSPIVNSPLHF
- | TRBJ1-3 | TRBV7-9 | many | TGTGCCAGCAGCGGAGCCCAGTGGGCCCTCTCTGGAAACACCATATATTTT | CASSGAQWALSGNTIYF
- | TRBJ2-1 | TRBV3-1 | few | TGTGCCAGCAGCCACCTACACAATGAGCAGTTCTTC | CASSHLHNEQFF
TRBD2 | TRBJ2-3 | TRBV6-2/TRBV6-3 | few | TGTGCCAGCCTCCTAGCGGGGTCAGATACGCAGTATTTT | CASLLAGSDTQYF
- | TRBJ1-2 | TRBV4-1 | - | TGCGCCAGCAGCCAAGCAGAGGCGTTGATTACTAACTATGGCTACACCTTC | CASSQAEALITNYGYTF
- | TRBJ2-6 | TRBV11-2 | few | TGTGCCAGCAGACAGGTTTGGTCTGGGGCCAACGTCCTGACTTTC | CASRQVWSGANVLTF